What follows is one TCR beta chain and its context. Its antigen is unidentified. The entry originates in a study of shared clonotypes between healthy human individuals. Study-wide background: Aged 18 to 49, the donors were a couple of women and three men.

This CDR3 is 15 amino acids long. The V end lost 4 bases, the J end lost 4 bases, and 17 bases lay between the germline ends. Germline V gene data show CDR1 as SGHNT and CDR2 as YYREEE (reference sequence). The assay was carried out at the deep level. In replicate PCRs of unsorted PBMC, 250 to 300 ng DNA, around 29,000 T cell genomes, was used. The data were produced by immunoSEQ multiplex PCR, yet TCRdb's version contains in-frame clones alone and is incomplete. Of about 490,000 clones in the sample, over 60% are singletons; the top ten hold approximately 13%. Study results and caveats: Clonotype sharing among the donors was expected to vary with sequencing depth.

The sample was PBMCs. The TCR comes from a woman aged 40 to 50 in good health. Some clones in this sample may be carry-over from other donors' samples. This rearrangement joins TRBV5-4 to TRBJ2-5; D gene unclear. The CDR3 coding sequence is TGTGCCAGCAGCCTGGTTCTGGGTGGTGGAGAGACCCAGTACTTC. Translating gives CASSLVLGGGETQYF.